This TCR beta chain derives from a study of cytomegalovirus exposure and HLA in healthy donors. Comment on this clone: The antigen remains undetermined.

The CDR3 has 13 residues. V gave up 7 bases and J gave up 4 bases; unmatched junction bases: 6. The germline V gene encodes CDR1 SQVTM and CDR2 ANQGSEA. Study findings and constraints: In a later analysis, HLA-associated beta chains showed higher expansion and lower generation probabilities than comparable chains. Association of about 17,000 TCR beta sequences with HLA alleles was found at 0.05 false discovery rate in a later analysis.

PCR used 60 Vbeta primers and 13 Jbeta primers. Libraries were prepared by immunoSEQ multiplex PCR; TCRdb keeps only in-frame clonotypes and omits some of them. Of more than 85,000 clones in the sample, around 73% were seen once. The sample consisted of PBMCs. The clonotype was recovered from a female donor in good health and CMV-seronegative. The rearrangement links TRBV29-1 to TRBJ2-2; the match to TRBD2 covers 7 bases. CDR3 nucleotide sequence: TGCAGCGCCGGGACTAAACCCACCGGGGAGCTGTTTTTT. It translates to CSAGTKPTGELFF.